This T cell receptor beta chain derives from a study of blood T cell repertoires in COVID-19. On the study more broadly: Acute-phase and convalescent COVID-19 samples originated in the United States, Italy and Spain. From T cells, B-cell-depleted T cells, or PBMCs came the material, which was cDNA or gDNA.

Authors' processing steps: Estimates of nucleated cell counts were drawn from the amplification of reference gene primers. Clones were read by immunoSEQ multiplex PCR, and TCRdb kept only the in-frame ones, dropping some. The DNA was the basis for D and trimming; V, J and clone size are from that table. The sample contains 150,000 or so clones, roughly 84% of which appear only once. Germline values: CDR1 LNHNV, CDR2 YYDKDF (reference sequence). CDR3 length equals 15 residues. V was clipped by 4 bases and J by 4 bases, with 13 bases between them. This receptor was identified in an older woman with acute or convalescent COVID-19. The sequencing input was peripheral blood. The chain couples TRBV15 to TRBJ1-4; D may be TRBD1 (6 bases). In DNA form, the CDR3 reads TGTGCCACCAGCACACCGGACAGCGTTAATGAAAAACTGTTTTTT. This gives the protein CATSTPDSVNEKLFF.